Below are 17 T cell receptor beta chains sequenced from a single sample in a study of shared clonotypes between healthy human individuals. Clones were sequenced by immunoSEQ multiplex PCR, and TCRdb holds only the in-frame ones, with some missing. The table shows approximately 2.3 million clones, with approximately 95% occurring only once. The sequenced sample consisted of naive CD4+ T cells from PBMCs. The subset: CD45RA+ positively selected. The receptors stem from a man aged 18 to 29 in good health. Some clones in this sample may be carry-over from other donors' samples.

The genes are TRBV7-6 and TRBJ2-1; D unresolved. The V gene lost 4 bases and the J gene lost 0 bases, with 4 bases spanning the gap. Germline CDR1 SGHVS, CDR2 FNYEAQ. This CDR3 is 13 amino acids long. The CDR3 region has the DNA TGTGCCAGCAGCTGGGACTCCTACAATGAGCAGTTCTTC. Translating it yields CASSWDSYNEQFF. Full variable domain (missing parts from reference TRBV7-6 and TRBJ2-1): GAGVSQSPRYKVTKRGQDVALRCDPISGHVSLYWYRQALGQGPEFLTYFNYEAQQDKSGLPNDRFSAERPEGSISTLTIQRTEQRDSAMYRCASSWDSYNEQFFGPGTRLTVL.

The chain couples TRBV5-1 to TRBJ2-1, with TRBD1 matching over 7 bases. Losses at the gene ends were 4 bases for V and 6 bases for J; bases not matched to a gene: 7. Germline-derived CDR1 and CDR2 are SGHRS and YFSETQ. The CDR3 sequence is 14 residues long. The CDR3 protein is CASSADRALNEQFF. CDR3 bases: TGCGCCAGCAGCGCAGACAGGGCTCTCAATGAGCAGTTCTTC.

The chain's CDR3 is CASSYGGTGSQPQHF. For the CDR3, the DNA is TGTGCCAGCAGTTACGGTGGGACAGGGTCCCAGCCCCAGCATTTT. The chain has TRBV6-5 and TRBJ1-5, with 9 bases aligning to TRBD1. The CDR3 sequence is 15 residues long. The germline V gene encodes CDR1 MNHEY and CDR2 SVGAGI. The V gene end was trimmed by 2 bases and the J gene end by 7 bases; junction bases not matched to a gene: 6.

The rearrangement uses TRBV2 and TRBJ2-1; D is possibly TRBD2 (6 bases). This CDR3 is built from 13 residues. With 1 base removed from V and 9 bases from J, the gap between germline ends came to 10 bases. Germline CDR1 SNHLY, CDR2 FYNNEI. The CDR3 DNA is TGTGCCAGCAGTGAAGTTTCGGGGGTTGAGCAGTTCTTC. Translation gives CASSEVSGVEQFF.

The chain combines TRBV5-8 with TRBJ2-5; 11 bases match TRBD2. The CDR3 totals 13 residues. Losses at the gene ends were 9 bases for V and 4 bases for J; bases not matched to a gene: 5. From germline, CDR1 is SGHTS and CDR2 YDEGEE. CDR3 amino acids: CATLAGGVETQYF. The CDR3 DNA sequence: TGTGCCACCTTAGCGGGAGGGGTAGAGACCCAGTACTTC.

The chain links TRBV5-4 to TRBJ2-3, with 10 bases identical to TRBD2. Germline V gene lookup returns CDR1 SGHNT and CDR2 YYREEE (reference sequence). V shed 6 bases, J shed 2 bases, and the junction held 9 bases outside the gene matches. The CDR3 covers 16 residues. The CDR3 loop is CASKVTSGDLTDTQYF. In DNA form, the CDR3 reads TGTGCCAGCAAGGTCACTAGCGGGGATCTCACAGATACGCAGTATTTT. The complete variable domain, with remaining parts taken from reference TRBV5-4 and TRBJ2-3, reads ETGVTQSPTHLIKTRGQQVTLRCSSQSGHNTVSWYQQALGQGPQFIFQYYREEENGRGNFPPRFSGLQFPNYSSELNVNALELDDSALYLCASKVTSGDLTDTQYFGPGTRLTVL.

V is TRBV28 and J is TRBJ2-7; 7 bases are a match to TRBD1. Germline CDR1 MDHEN, CDR2 SYDVKM. Unmatched junction bases numbered 9, after V lost 5 bases and J lost 5 bases. The CDR3 covers 14 residues. This chain's CDR3 is CASSPPDRVHEQYF. The CDR3 DNA reads TGTGCCAGCAGTCCCCCCGACAGGGTCCACGAGCAGTACTTC.

The chain links TRBV5-4 to TRBJ2-5; D may be TRBD1 (5 bases). The germline CDR1 and CDR2 sequences are SGHNT and YYREEE (reference sequence). The CDR3 covers 14 residues. Trimming removed 0 bases at V and 7 bases at J, with 13 bases between. In DNA, the CDR3 is TGTGCCAGCAGCTTGGGGTCTGCCCAGGGGACCCAGTACTTC. It yields the protein CASSLGSAQGTQYF.

The V and J genes are TRBV28 and TRBJ2-7; D may match TRBD1 or TRBD2 (6 bases each). V was trimmed by 7 bases and J by 3 bases, leaving 19 bases between them. Germline V gives CDR1 MDHEN, CDR2 SYDVKM. This CDR3 is 15 amino acids long. The CDR3 here is CASMDGGPKGYEQYF. The CDR3 DNA sequence: TGTGCCAGCATGGACGGGGGCCCCAAGGGCTACGAGCAGTACTTC.

The chain couples TRBV19 to TRBJ2-7; D gene unclear. The V end lost 0 bases, the J end lost 0 bases, and 15 bases lay between the germline ends. The CDR3 is 17 amino acids. Germline lookup yields CDR1 LNHDA and CDR2 SQIVND (reference sequence). The DNA of the CDR3 is TGTGCCAGTAGTATAGATCTATGGTCCGGATACTCCTACGAGCAGTACTTC. It codes for CASSIDLWSGYSYEQYF.

This clone was observed once. The rearrangement links TRBV28 to TRBJ2-5, with D uncertain. V dropped 3 bases and J dropped 3 bases, with 20 bases sitting between them. Germline V gene data show CDR1 as MDHEN and CDR2 as SYDVKM. This CDR3 has 17 residues. The CDR3 is CASSFEVGLKIEETQYF. In nucleotides, the CDR3 is TGTGCCAGCAGTTTTGAAGTAGGTCTCAAGATAGAAGAGACCCAGTACTTC.

The rearrangement links TRBV9 to TRBJ2-7; maybe TRBD2 (5 bases). The germline V and J ends were trimmed by 4 bases and 0 bases, with 14 bases remaining between them. CDR1 SGDLS and CDR2 YYNGEE come from the germline V gene. The CDR3 is 15 amino acids. CDR3 nucleotide sequence: TGTGCCAGCAGCCCCCAAATGGGGAGCTCCTACGAGCAGTACTTC. This encodes CASSPQMGSSYEQYF.

V usage is TRBV19 and J usage is TRBJ2-6; D remains unclear. This CDR3 is built from 14 residues. V dropped 9 bases and J dropped 0 bases, with 9 bases sitting between them. Germline CDR1 and CDR2: LNHDA and SQIVND (reference sequence). DNA of the CDR3: TGTGCCAGCAGGTTGAGCTCTGGGGCCAACGTCCTGACTTTC. Residues: CASRLSSGANVLTF. Full variable domain (remainder filled in from reference TRBV19 and TRBJ2-6): DGGITQSPKYLFRKEGQNVTLSCEQNLNHDAMYWYRQDPGQGLRLIYYSQIVNDFQKGDIAEGYSVSREKKESFPLTVTSAQKNPTAFYLCASRLSSGANVLTFGAGSRLTVL.

The gene calls are TRBV29-1 and TRBJ1-1; D gene unclear. Looked up from germline, CDR1 is SQVTM and CDR2 is ANQGSEA. Trimming stripped 7 bases from V and 3 bases from J, with 12 bases between. CDR3 length equals 12 residues. The CDR3 sequence: CSARGRYTEAFF. Here the CDR3 DNA reads TGCAGCGCCCGAGGACGGTACACTGAAGCTTTCTTT.

The chain employs TRBV4-1 and TRBJ2-1, with 11 positions matching TRBD2. This CDR3 contains 16 residues. V was clipped by 2 bases and J by 10 bases; unmatched bases: 10. CDR1 is MGHRA, CDR2 YSYEKL, per germline. CDR3 in amino acids: CASSQTGLAGGKEQFF. Written as DNA, the CDR3 is TGCGCCAGCAGCCAAACGGGGCTAGCGGGAGGTAAGGAGCAGTTCTTC.

The V and J genes are TRBV4-2 and TRBJ2-7; D is possibly TRBD1 (5 bases). Trimming left V 4 bases short and J 5 bases short, with 15 bases between. The germline CDR1 and CDR2 sequences are LGHNA and YNFKEQ. CDR3 size: 14 residues. The CDR3 protein is CASSLTQGPHEQYF. The CDR3 DNA sequence: TGTGCCAGCAGCCTTACGCAGGGTCCGCACGAGCAGTACTTC.

This chain connects TRBV19 to TRBJ1-5; D may be TRBD1 (6 bases). The ends were cut back, 9 bases at V and 0 bases at J, with 12 bases in the middle. The length of the CDR3 is 14 residues. Germline CDR1 LNHDA, CDR2 SQIVND (reference sequence). The CDR3 spells CASGQFYSNQPQHF. For the CDR3, the DNA is TGTGCCAGCGGACAGTTTTATAGCAATCAGCCCCAGCATTTT. The complete variable domain, with remaining parts taken from reference TRBV19 and TRBJ1-5, reads DGGITQSPKYLFRKEGQNVTLSCEQNLNHDAMYWYRQDPGQGLRLIYYSQIVNDFQKGDIAEGYSVSREKKESFPLTVTSAQKNPTAFYLCASGQFYSNQPQHFGDGTRLSIL.